This TCR beta chain was sequenced in a study of shared T cell receptors in the human thymus. Libraries were prepared by immunoSEQ multiplex PCR; TCRdb keeps only in-frame clonotypes and omits some of them. Of 700,000 or so clones listed, 70% to 90% are singletons. This CDR3 region has 16 residues. Germline CDR1 and CDR2: SGHDN and FVKESK. Losses at the gene ends were 0 bases for V and 7 bases for J; bases not matched to a gene: 9. These data were likewise used in another study, on human thymus T cells.

The sequence was collected from a girl under three years old with a congenital heart defect. The chain couples TRBV14 to TRBJ2-7, with 10 nucleotides matching TRBD1. Sequenced sample: thymocytes. The CDR3 loop reads CASSQDLRQGAREQYF. CDR3 sequence (DNA): TGTGCCAGCAGCCAAGATTTGAGACAGGGGGCGAGGGAGCAGTACTTC.